One and the same sample provided the 30 T cell receptor beta chains below, sequenced in a study of T cells in Graves' hyperthyroidism and ophthalmopathy. RNA transcripts served as the template for amplifying TCR beta CDR3 regions. The primer set for the first-round RT-PCR of the TCR CDR3 was HTBI. TCRdb redid the calling of the multiplex PCR reads with MiXCR, one entry per CDR3 protein. The table shows a few hundred thousand distinct CDR3 sequences, with less than 25% occurring only once. The sequenced material came from blood. These receptors were obtained from a man in his late teens or twenties with Graves' hyperthyroidism.

This sequence joins TRBV28 and TRBJ1-1; D remains unclear. CDR3 length: 14 amino acids. With 7 bases removed from V and 3 bases from J, the gap between germline ends came to 15 bases. CDR1 and CDR2 (germline): MDHEN, SYDVKM. This CDR3 reads CASTHNRYDTEAFF. In nucleotides, the CDR3 is TGTGCCAGCACTCACAATAGGTATGACACTGAAGCTTTCTTT.

The sample holds many counts of this clonotype. The V gene is TRBV12-3 or TRBV12-4, the J gene TRBJ1-1; the D is unclear. With 7 bases removed from V and 1 base from J, the gap between germline ends came to 10 bases. CDR3 size: 13 residues. Here the CDR3 DNA reads TGTGCCAGCACCCGGACTCGGAACACTGAAGCTTTCTTT. It codes for CASTRTRNTEAFF.

This chain connects TRBV15 to TRBJ2-2, with a tentative D call TRBD2 (6 bases). Germline CDR1 reads LNHNV; CDR2 reads YYDKDF (reference sequence). CDR3 length: 17 amino acids. The V end lost 0 bases, the J end lost 3 bases, and 14 bases lay between the germline ends. CDR3 amino acids: CATSREAGWLDTGELFF. The CDR3 DNA reads as TGTGCCACCAGCAGAGAGGCGGGATGGTTAGACACCGGGGAGCTGTTTTTT.

This clonotype was picked up many times. The chain combines TRBV28 with TRBJ1-5; weak D call: TRBD1 (6 bases). Germline values: CDR1 MDHEN, CDR2 SYDVKM. CDR3 size: 17 residues. Trimming took 0 bases from V and 1 from J, leaving 13 bases between them. CDR3 residues: CASSLWAGAGSNQPQHF. CDR3 nucleotide sequence: TGTGCCAGCAGTTTATGGGCAGGGGCGGGAAGCAATCAGCCCCAGCATTTT. Combining the CDR3 with reference TRBV28 and TRBJ1-5 gives the whole variable domain DVKVTQSSRYLVKRTGEKVFLECVQDMDHENMFWYRQDPGLGLRLIYFSYDVKMKEKGDIPEGYSVSREKKERFSLILESASTNQTSMYLCASSLWAGAGSNQPQHFGDGTRLSIL.

This clonotype has at least ten counts. V and J are TRBV7-2 and TRBJ2-5; 9 bases are shared with TRBD2. The germline CDR1 and CDR2 sequences are SGHTA and FQGNSA. With V trimmed by 4 bases and J by 2 bases, 11 bases remained unmatched. The CDR3 has 17 residues. The CDR3 sequence is CASSSVASGAPQETQYF. CDR3 nucleotides: TGTGCCAGCAGCTCCGTTGCTAGCGGGGCGCCTCAAGAGACCCAGTACTTC.

The chain recombines TRBV12-5 with TRBJ2-7; TRBD2 agrees at 8 bases. The CDR3 has 15 amino acids. CDR1 and CDR2 from the germline V gene are LGHNT and FRNRAP. Unmatched junction bases numbered 10, after V lost 5 bases and J lost 4 bases. Written as DNA, the CDR3 is TGTGCTAGTGGTGGGCCTCGGGGGGGCCCTTACGAGCAGTACTTC. Translating gives CASGGPRGGPYEQYF.

This clonotype occurred many times. The chain carries TRBV4-1 and TRBJ1-5; D call uncertain. V was pared by 0 bases and J by 0 bases, with 9 bases between. Looked up from germline, CDR1 is MGHRA and CDR2 is YSYEKL. There are 16 residues in the CDR3. The CDR3 DNA reads as TGCGCCAGCAGCCAAGAAGGAGGACCTAGCAATCAGCCCCAGCATTTT. Translation gives CASSQEGGPSNQPQHF.

The sample holds many counts of this clonotype. The chain uses TRBV18 and TRBJ2-2, with D maybe TRBD1 (6 bases). V lost 6 bases to trimming and J lost 8 bases, with 19 bases between them. The CDR3 totals 15 residues. Germline V lookup: CDR1 KGHSH, CDR2 LQKENI. CDR3: CASSPPGATRGELFF. DNA of the CDR3: TGTGCCAGCTCGCCTCCAGGGGCCACGAGAGGGGAGCTGTTTTTT.

The chain couples TRBV6-2 or TRBV6-3 to TRBJ2-7; D may be TRBD2 (6 bases). Deletions cut 7 bases from V and 0 bases from J, with 19 bases between. Germline assignment: CDR1 MNHEY and CDR2 SVGEGT. CDR3 length equals 16 residues. As DNA, the CDR3 is TGTGCCAGCACCCCCGAGGCCGGGGGAACCTCCTACGAGCAGTACTTC. It translates to CASTPEAGGTSYEQYF.

This clonotype was detected ten times or more. The chain has TRBV28 and TRBJ1-1; a possible D gene is TRBD1 (6 bases). The germline V and J ends were trimmed by 7 bases and 0 bases, with 12 bases remaining between them. The CDR3 is made up of 14 amino acids. Per the germline V gene, CDR1 is MDHEN and CDR2 is SYDVKM. The CDR3 loop reads CASTGRGLNTEAFF. The CDR3 DNA reads as TGTGCCAGCACAGGTAGGGGGTTGAACACTGAAGCTTTCTTT.

At least ten counts were recorded for this clonotype. The chain uses TRBV10-3 and TRBJ2-5; D not certain. Looked up from germline, CDR1 is ENHRY and CDR2 is SYGVKD. The V and J ends lost 3 bases and 5 bases respectively, with 4 bases between them. The length of the CDR3 is 11 residues. CDR3 loop: CAISEGETQYF. The CDR3, as DNA: TGTGCCATCAGTGAAGGGGAGACCCAGTACTTC.

This clonotype was counted ten times or more. V usage is TRBV30 and J usage is TRBJ2-7, with TRBD1 matching 12 bases. J lost 4 bases, V lost 2 bases, and 3 bases had no gene match. The germline V gene has CDR1 GTSNPN and CDR2 SVGIG (reference sequence). The CDR3 is 14 amino acids. The CDR3 nucleotides are TGTGCCTGGAGTTGGGGACAGGGGGCTTACGAGCAGTACTTC. Translated: CAWSWGQGAYEQYF.

The chain links TRBV27 to TRBJ2-7; a weak D match, TRBD1 (5 bases). V shed 1 base and J shed 0 bases, with 10 bases lying between them. Germline CDR1 MNHEY, CDR2 SMNVEV (reference sequence). There are 15 residues in the CDR3. The CDR3 DNA is TGTGCCAGCAGTTTATTTACAGGCGTCTCCTACGAGCAGTACTTC. Translated: CASSLFTGVSYEQYF.

The table lists this clonotype with a few counts. The V call is TRBV5-4, the J call TRBJ1-1, with D possibly matching TRBD1 (6 bases). The germline V gene encodes CDR1 SGHNT and CDR2 YYREEE (reference sequence). CDR3 length: 11 residues. With 10 bases removed from V and 5 bases from J, the gap between germline ends came to 12 bases. CDR3 bases: TGTGCCTACAAAGGGGGGACTGAAGCTTTCTTT. This gives the protein CAYKGGTEAFF.

This clonotype was observed at least ten times. This chain joins TRBV7-8 and TRBJ2-7; no definite D call. Germline V lookup: CDR1 SGHVS, CDR2 FQNEAQ. The CDR3 runs 13 residues. V was cut by 4 bases and J by 2 bases, with 9 bases left in between. The CDR3 loop reads CASSYRPPYEQYF. DNA for the CDR3: TGTGCCAGCAGCTACCGGCCCCCCTACGAGCAGTACTTC.

V and J are TRBV28 and TRBJ1-1, with TRBD1 matching over 10 bases. CDR3 length: 13 amino acids. CDR1 is MDHEN and CDR2 is SYDVKM in the germline V gene. The J segment lost 7 bases and the V segment lost 5 bases, leaving 4 bases of the junction unmatched. CDR3: CASSATGGSEAFF. In nucleotides, the CDR3 is TGTGCCAGCAGTGCGACAGGGGGCAGTGAAGCTTTCTTT.

This clonotype has ten or more counts. This chain uses TRBV14 with TRBJ1-1; D not resolved. Per the germline V gene, CDR1 is SGHDN and CDR2 is FVKESK. The ends were cut back, 6 bases at V and 3 bases at J, with 14 bases in the middle. CDR3 length: 14 residues. The DNA for the CDR3 is TGTGCCAGCAGTCTATATCAGGCGGACACTGAAGCTTTCTTT. This encodes CASSLYQADTEAFF.

This clonotype came up a few times. This chain connects TRBV7-8 to TRBJ2-2, with D possibly being TRBD2 (5 bases). The CDR3 is made up of 16 amino acids. V was clipped by 2 bases and J by 0 bases, with 10 bases between them. Germline V gene sequence: CDR1 SGHVS, CDR2 FQNEAQ. For the CDR3, the DNA is TGTGCCAGCAGCTTATCTGGGAGACCGAACACCGGGGAGCTGTTTTTT. Protein product: CASSLSGRPNTGELFF.

This clonotype was found a few times. This chain links TRBV12-3 or TRBV12-4 with TRBJ1-2, with unresolved D. This CDR3 comprises 13 residues. Deletions cut 5 bases from V and 2 bases from J, with 9 bases between. The CDR3 bases are TGTGCCAGCAGTCCGGTTCCGAACTATGGCTACACCTTC. Its protein is CASSPVPNYGYTF.

This clonotype was seen at least ten times. The chain has TRBV11-2 and TRBJ2-7; perhaps D is TRBD1 or TRBD2 (5 bases each). The V and J ends lost 7 bases and 4 bases respectively, with 17 bases between them. Germline CDR1 and CDR2: SGHAT and FQNNGV. The CDR3 runs to 14 residues. CDR3 sequence (DNA): TGTGCCAGCACCTCGCAGGGTACTAGGTACGAGCAGTACTTC. Its protein product is CASTSQGTRYEQYF.

This clonotype showed up many times. The rearrangement joins TRBV12-3 or TRBV12-4 to TRBJ2-7; unclear D gene. V was cut by 3 bases and J by 3 bases, with 15 bases left in between. This CDR3 contains 15 residues. CDR3 bases: TGTGCCAGCAGTTTCTCCCATTCAGAGAGCTACGAGCAGTACTTC. Encoded protein: CASSFSHSESYEQYF.

In its sample, this clonotype was seen many times. The V gene is TRBV2, the J gene TRBJ1-5; 9 bases align to TRBD1. The CDR3 sequence is 15 residues long. Germline V gene sequence: CDR1 SNHLY, CDR2 FYNNEI. The trim removed 6 bases at V and 4 bases at J, leaving 7 bases unmatched. CDR3 sequence: CASSPQGARNQPQHF. In DNA, the CDR3 is TGTGCCAGCAGCCCACAGGGGGCAAGGAATCAGCCCCAGCATTTT.

The table lists this clonotype with many counts. The chain uses TRBV24-1 and TRBJ1-3; D is undetermined. CDR1 is KGHDR, CDR2 SFDVKD, per germline. Trimming cost V 3 bases and J 8 bases, with 7 bases left between them. The CDR3 sequence is 12 residues long. The CDR3 sequence: CATSDNMDTIYF. The DNA for the CDR3 is TGTGCCACCAGTGATAACATGGACACCATATATTTT.

Points on this clonotype: This may arise from a read error, as a much more abundant clone is one base away. The chain employs TRBV15 and TRBJ1-2, with D uncertain. CDR1 is LNHNV, CDR2 YYDKDF, per germline (reference sequence). This CDR3 has 15 amino acids. V was trimmed by 5 bases and J by 2 bases, leaving 15 bases between them. CDR3 region: CATSYLRRQNYGYTF. The DNA for the CDR3 is TGTGCCACCAGCTATCTACGGCGGCAGAACTATGGCTACACCTTC.

The table lists this clonotype with many counts. The genes are TRBV6-5 and TRBJ1-1, with 9 bases lining up with TRBD1. V gave up 4 bases and J gave up 5 bases; unmatched junction bases: 8. The CDR3 runs to 15 residues. Germline V gene lookup returns CDR1 MNHEY and CDR2 SVGAGI. The chain's CDR3 is CASSSGQGRGTEAFF. CDR3 DNA: TGTGCCAGCAGTTCCGGACAGGGGAGGGGGACTGAAGCTTTCTTT.

This clonotype appeared many times. The V gene is TRBV5-1, the J gene TRBJ1-1; unclear D gene. This CDR3 region has 14 residues. The germline CDR1 and CDR2 sequences are SGHRS and YFSETQ. The V gene lost 0 bases and the J gene lost 4 bases, with 10 bases spanning the gap. CDR3 coding DNA: TGCGCCAGCAGCTTGGGGGCAGGTTCCACTGAAGCTTTCTTT. It is translated as CASSLGAGSTEAFF.

The chain recombines TRBV28 with TRBJ2-7; D remains ambiguous. CDR3 length: 14 amino acids. The V end lost 6 bases, the J end lost 2 bases, and 14 bases lay between the germline ends. Germline V gene lookup returns CDR1 MDHEN and CDR2 SYDVKM. The CDR3 reads CASSLYGETYEQYF. CDR3 bases: TGTGCCAGCAGCCTTTATGGGGAAACCTACGAGCAGTACTTC.

In this sample, this clonotype turned up many times. The rearrangement links TRBV11-2 to TRBJ2-5; TRBD2 agrees at 10 bases. In germline, CDR1 is SGHAT, CDR2 FQNNGV. The trim removed 4 bases at V and 4 bases at J, leaving 3 bases unmatched. The CDR3 contains 14 residues. Here the CDR3 DNA reads TGTGCCAGCAGCTCTTCTAGCGGGGGAGAGACCCAGTACTTC. Amino acids: CASSSSSGGETQYF.

This clonotype was detected many times. The chain couples TRBV2 to TRBJ1-5; 8 bases map to TRBD1. Germline lookup yields CDR1 SNHLY and CDR2 FYNNEI. This CDR3 is 16 amino acids long. After removal of 5 bases from V and 1 base from J, the junction contained 7 bases not matched to a gene. As DNA, the CDR3 is TGTGCCAGCAGTAACCAGGGGGCCGGGAGCAATCAGCCCCAGCATTTT. Translating it yields CASSNQGAGSNQPQHF.

This clonotype was seen at least ten times. The J gene is TRBJ1-5, the V gene TRBV6-1; D not resolved. Trimming took 6 bases from V and 4 from J, leaving 10 bases between them. This CDR3 is built from 13 residues. Germline CDR1 reads MNHNS; CDR2 reads SASEGT. The CDR3 loop reads CASSHIDNQPQHF. CDR3 bases: TGTGCCAGCAGCCATATTGATAATCAGCCCCAGCATTTT.